This is a list of T cell receptor beta chains from one sample in a study of spatial heterogeneity in lung cancer. TCRdb fed the 5' RACE reads into MiXCR, producing one record per CDR3 protein. The profile shows approximately 8,500 distinct CDR3 sequences, 4.5% to 6% of them singletons. The sample was lung tumor tissue, taken at surgery. These receptors all stem from a male donor with early-stage non-small cell lung cancer. CDR3s include the opening cysteine and the closing phenylalanine or tryptophan.

TRBV6-5	TRBJ1-1	CASKNGGGTNTEAFF
TRBV29-1	TRBJ1-2	CSVGDREVGYTF
TRBV3-1	TRBJ1-1	CASSQSEQNTEAFF
TRBV7-2	TRBJ1-1	CASSYDRNTEAFF
TRBV5-1	TRBJ2-1	CASSQRQGTNEQFF
TRBV5-4	TRBJ1-5	CASSLGGDQPQHF
TRBV20-1	TRBJ2-3	CSAGLAGPSTDTQYF
TRBV7-6	TRBJ2-7	CASSSGTGEGYEQYF
TRBV7-7	TRBJ2-3	CASSPGYSQSDTQYF
TRBV6-2/TRBV6-3	TRBJ2-7	CASSHDRNYEQYF
TRBV5-5	TRBJ2-7	CASSLARFSYEQYF
TRBV28	TRBJ1-2	CASSIRAEYGYTF
TRBV28	TRBJ2-7	CASRTSGSYEQYF
TRBV6-1	TRBJ2-1	CASSEAGATYNEQFF
TRBV11-3	TRBJ2-1	CASSFGTGSVEQFF
TRBV5-1	TRBJ2-7	CASSVSSAAVYEQYF
TRBV5-5	TRBJ2-1	CASSFPGYYNEQFF
TRBV5-1	TRBJ1-1	CASSFETGGTEAFF
TRBV28	TRBJ1-2	CASSGYRGTFYGYTF
TRBV7-2	TRBJ2-1	CASSFSGGLYNEQFF
TRBV20-1	TRBJ1-6	CSARSMTGGWDSPLHF
TRBV24-1	TRBJ2-3	CATSDRQGLIDTQYF
TRBV18	TRBJ1-4	CASSPQGTADEKLFF
TRBV4-3	TRBJ2-4	CASSQVVDEAENIQYF
TRBV19	TRBJ2-5	CASSPTGSRETQYF
TRBV7-9	TRBJ2-5	CASSSPGIQETQYF
TRBV7-2	TRBJ2-5	CASSSPTGGLETQYF
TRBV5-1	TRBJ1-1	CASSLDRMNTEAFF
TRBV4-1	TRBJ2-5	CASSLQVQETQYF
TRBV20-1	TRBJ2-7	CSARSTSEDEQYF
TRBV12-3/TRBV12-4	TRBJ2-7	CASSGRTLGSYEQYF
TRBV4-1	TRBJ2-3	CASSQDGSSMASDTQYF
TRBV7-8	TRBJ1-2	CASSPQPNTYRYTF
TRBV28	TRBJ1-6	CASSWGGSPLHF
TRBV18	TRBJ2-1	CASSPPSSGRNNEQFF
TRBV6-5	TRBJ2-5	CASTKRGQYQETQYF
TRBV20-1	TRBJ2-4	CSARDKNIQYF
TRBV19	TRBJ1-2	CASTLRGEWNYGYTF
TRBV4-3	TRBJ2-1	CASSQEGLPDREQFF
TRBV7-3	TRBJ2-5	CASSPIAGGPGETQYF
TRBV6-5	TRBJ2-1	CASSRSGASSYNEQFF
TRBV7-9	TRBJ2-1	CASSLGRSSGSKQFF
TRBV12-3/TRBV12-4	TRBJ1-1	CASSSRQGITEAFF
TRBV20-1	TRBJ2-3	CSEQGIGTDTQYF
TRBV4-2	TRBJ2-2	CASSLFPGAIPVTGELFF